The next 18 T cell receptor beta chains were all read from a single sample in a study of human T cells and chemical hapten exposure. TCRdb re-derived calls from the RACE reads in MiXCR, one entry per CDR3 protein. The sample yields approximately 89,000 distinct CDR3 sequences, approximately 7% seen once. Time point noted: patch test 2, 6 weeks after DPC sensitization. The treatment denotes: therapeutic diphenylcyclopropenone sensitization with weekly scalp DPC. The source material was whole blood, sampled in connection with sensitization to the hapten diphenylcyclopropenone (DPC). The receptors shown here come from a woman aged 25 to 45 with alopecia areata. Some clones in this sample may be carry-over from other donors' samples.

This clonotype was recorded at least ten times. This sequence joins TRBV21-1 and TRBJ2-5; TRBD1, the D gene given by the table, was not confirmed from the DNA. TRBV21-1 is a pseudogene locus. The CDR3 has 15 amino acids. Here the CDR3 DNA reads TGTGCCAGCAGCAAATGGGGACAGGGAGAAGAGACCCAGTACTTC. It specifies CASSKWGQGEETQYF.

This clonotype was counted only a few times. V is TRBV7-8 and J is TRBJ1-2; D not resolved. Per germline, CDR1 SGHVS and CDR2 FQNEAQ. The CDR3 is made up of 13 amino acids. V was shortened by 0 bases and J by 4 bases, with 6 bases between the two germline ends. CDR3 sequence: CASSLAIAYGYTF. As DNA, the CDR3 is TGTGCCAGCAGCTTAGCGATAGCCTATGGCTACACCTTC.

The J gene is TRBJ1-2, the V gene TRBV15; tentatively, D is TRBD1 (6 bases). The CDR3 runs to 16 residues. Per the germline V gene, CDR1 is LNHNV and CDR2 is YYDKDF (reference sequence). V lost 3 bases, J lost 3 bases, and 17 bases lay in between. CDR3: CATSSPGQSVYYGYTF. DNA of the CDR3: TGTGCCACCAGCAGTCCCGGACAGTCAGTCTACTATGGCTACACCTTC.

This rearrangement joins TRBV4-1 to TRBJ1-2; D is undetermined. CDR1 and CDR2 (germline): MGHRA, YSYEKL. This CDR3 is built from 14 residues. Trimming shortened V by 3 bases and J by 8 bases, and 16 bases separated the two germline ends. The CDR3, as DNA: TGCGCCAGCAGCCAGAGGACGGCTCTGGGAGGCTACACCTTC. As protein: CASSQRTALGGYTF.

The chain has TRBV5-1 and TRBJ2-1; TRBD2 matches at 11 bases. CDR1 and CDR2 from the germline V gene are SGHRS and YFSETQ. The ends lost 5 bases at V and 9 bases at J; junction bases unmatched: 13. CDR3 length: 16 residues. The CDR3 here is CASRIAGGPLSGEQFF. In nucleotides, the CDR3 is TGCGCCAGCAGAATAGCGGGGGGGCCTCTAAGTGGTGAGCAGTTCTTC. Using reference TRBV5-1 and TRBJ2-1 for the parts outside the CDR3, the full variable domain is KAGVTQTPRYLIKTRGQQVTLSCSPISGHRSVSWYQQTPGQGLQFLFEYFSETQRNKGNFPGRFSGRQFSNSRSEMNVSTLELGDSALYLCASRIAGGPLSGEQFFGPGTRLTVL.

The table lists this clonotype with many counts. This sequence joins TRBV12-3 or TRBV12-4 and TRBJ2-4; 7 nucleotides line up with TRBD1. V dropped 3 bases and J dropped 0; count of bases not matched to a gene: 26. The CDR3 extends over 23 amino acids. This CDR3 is CASSFSPSSRPKKGALAKNIQYF. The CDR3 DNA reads TGTGCCAGCAGTTTTAGCCCCTCTTCCCGTCCGAAAAAGGGGGCCCTAGCCAAAAACATTCAGTACTTC.

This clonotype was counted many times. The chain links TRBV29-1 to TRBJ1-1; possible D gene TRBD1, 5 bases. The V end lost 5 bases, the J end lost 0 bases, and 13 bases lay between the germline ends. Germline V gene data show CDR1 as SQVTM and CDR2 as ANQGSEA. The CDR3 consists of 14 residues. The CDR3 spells CSVTRQTMNTEAFF. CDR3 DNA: TGCAGCGTTACCCGACAGACGATGAACACTGAAGCTTTCTTT.

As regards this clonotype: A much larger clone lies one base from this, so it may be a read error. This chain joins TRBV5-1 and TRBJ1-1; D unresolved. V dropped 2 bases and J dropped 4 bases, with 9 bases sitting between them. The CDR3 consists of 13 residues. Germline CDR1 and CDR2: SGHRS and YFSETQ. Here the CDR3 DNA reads TGCGCCAGCAGCTTAACTTGGGGCACTGAAGCTTTCTTT. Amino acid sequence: CASSLTWGTEAFF.

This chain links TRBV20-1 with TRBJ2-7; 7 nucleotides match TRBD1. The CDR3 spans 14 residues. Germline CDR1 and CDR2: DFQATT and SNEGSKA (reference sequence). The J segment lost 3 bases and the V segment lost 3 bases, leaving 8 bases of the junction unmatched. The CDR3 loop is CSASNRGGGYEQYF. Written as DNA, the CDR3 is TGCAGTGCTAGTAACAGGGGTGGGGGCTACGAGCAGTACTTC.

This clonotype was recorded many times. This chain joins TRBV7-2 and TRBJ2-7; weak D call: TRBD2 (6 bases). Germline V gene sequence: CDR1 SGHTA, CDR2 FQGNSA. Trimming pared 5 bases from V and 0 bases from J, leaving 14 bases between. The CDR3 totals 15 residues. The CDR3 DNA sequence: TGTGCCAGCAGCCCTTCCGGGGGTAGCTCCTACGAGCAGTACTTC. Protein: CASSPSGGSSYEQYF. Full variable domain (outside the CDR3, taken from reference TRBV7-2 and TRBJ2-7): GAGVSQSPSNKVTEKGKDVELRCDPISGHTALYWYRQSLGQGLEFLIYFQGNSAPDKSGLPSDRFSAERTGGSVSTLTIQRTQQEDSAVYLCASSPSGGSSYEQYFGPGTRLTVT.

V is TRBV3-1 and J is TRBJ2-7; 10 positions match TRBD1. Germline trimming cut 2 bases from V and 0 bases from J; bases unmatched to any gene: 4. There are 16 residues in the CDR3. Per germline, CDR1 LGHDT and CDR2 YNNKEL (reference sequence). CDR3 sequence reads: CASSQPGTGDSYEQYF. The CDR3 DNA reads TGTGCCAGCAGCCAACCCGGGACAGGGGACTCCTACGAGCAGTACTTC.

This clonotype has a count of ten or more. The DNA of the CDR3 is TGTGCCAGCAGCTTAGTAGGTAGCATGAACACTGAAGCTTTCTTT. Protein: CASSLVGSMNTEAFF. The chain uses TRBV11-2 and TRBJ1-1; D not resolved. Germline CDR1 reads SGHAT; CDR2 reads FQNNGV. The V end was cut by 1 base, the J end by 0 bases, with 9 bases between. The CDR3 covers 15 residues.

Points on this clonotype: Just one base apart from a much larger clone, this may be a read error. This CDR3 reads CASSPVRDRNSRANVLTF. The CDR3 DNA reads as TGCGCCAGCAGCCCCGTGCGGGATAGGAATTCTAGGGCCAACGTCCTGACTTTC. V gene TRBV5-1 combines with J gene TRBJ2-6, with D possibly being TRBD2 (6 bases). The CDR3 has 18 residues. Germline V gene lookup returns CDR1 SGHRS and CDR2 YFSETQ. V was shortened by 4 bases and J by 5 bases, with 22 bases between the two germline ends.

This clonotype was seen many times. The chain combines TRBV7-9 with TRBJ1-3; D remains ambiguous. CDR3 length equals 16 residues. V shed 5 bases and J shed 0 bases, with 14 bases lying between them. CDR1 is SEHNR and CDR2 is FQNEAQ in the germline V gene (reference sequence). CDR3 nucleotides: TGTGCCAGCAGCAACATAACGGCAGCCTCTGGAAACACCATATATTTT. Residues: CASSNITAASGNTIYF.

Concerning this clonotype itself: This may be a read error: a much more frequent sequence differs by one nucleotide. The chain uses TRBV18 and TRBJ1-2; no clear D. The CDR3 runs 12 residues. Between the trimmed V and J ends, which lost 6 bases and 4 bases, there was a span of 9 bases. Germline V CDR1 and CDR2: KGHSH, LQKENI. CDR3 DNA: TGTGCCAGCTCCCAGAGTGCCTATGGCTACACCTTC. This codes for CASSQSAYGYTF.

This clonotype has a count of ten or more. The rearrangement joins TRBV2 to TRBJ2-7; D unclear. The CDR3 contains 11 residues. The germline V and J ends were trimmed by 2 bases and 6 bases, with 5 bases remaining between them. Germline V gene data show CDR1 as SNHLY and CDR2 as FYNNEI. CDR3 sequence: CASSERPEQYF. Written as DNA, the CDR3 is TGTGCCAGCAGTGAACGACCCGAGCAGTACTTC.

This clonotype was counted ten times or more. The CDR3 region has the DNA TGCAGTGCTAGGTTGGGGACCCCGGACACTGAAGCTTTCTTT. Amino acid sequence: CSARLGTPDTEAFF. V is TRBV20-1 and J is TRBJ1-1; D possibly corresponds to TRBD1 (5 bases). The CDR3 is 14 amino acids. Trimming removed 3 bases at V and 3 bases at J, with 14 bases between. Germline lookup yields CDR1 DFQATT and CDR2 SNEGSKA (reference sequence).

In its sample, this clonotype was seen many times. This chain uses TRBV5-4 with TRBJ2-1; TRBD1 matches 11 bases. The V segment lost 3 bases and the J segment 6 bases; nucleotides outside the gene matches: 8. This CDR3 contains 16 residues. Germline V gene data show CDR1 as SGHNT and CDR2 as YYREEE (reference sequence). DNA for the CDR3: TGTGCCAGCAGCTATGGACAGGGGGCCAGTACCAATGAGCAGTTCTTC. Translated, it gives CASSYGQGASTNEQFF.